A single TCR beta chain is shown here with its context. No antigen is known for it. This entry belongs to a study of post-analysis software for immune sequencing data. The library was made from cDNA and included unique molecular identifiers. TCRdb reanalysed the PCR reads using MiXCR and keeps one entry per CDR3 protein. The sample has approximately 690,000 distinct CDR3 sequences; approximately 59% are singletons. Overall study findings and caveats: Comparison of patients with controls showed four or five TRBV segments more frequent in patients, TRBV5-6, TRBV5-1 and TRBV20-1 among them.

Germline CDR1 and CDR2: SQVTM and ANQGSEA. The CDR3 has 15 residues. Trimming cost V 2 bases and J 3 bases, with 14 bases left between them. The genes are TRBV29-1 and TRBJ2-1, with D perhaps TRBD2 (5 bases). Source material: blood. The clonotype originates from a girl aged 2-10 years with multiple sclerosis. CDR3 residues: CSVESLASFYNEQFF. The CDR3 DNA reads as TGCAGCGTTGAATCGCTAGCTAGTTTCTACAATGAGCAGTTCTTC.